This TCR beta chain was documented in a study of metastatic and nonmetastatic thyroid tumors. Study overall: Samples came from malignant and benign thyroid patients, and repertoires were compared across blood and tumor or nodule tissue. Broader study findings: Benign nodules reportedly had significantly lower TCR beta diversity than malignant thyroid tumors in blood and tumor.

The V gene's germline CDR1 is GTSNPN and CDR2 SVGIG (reference sequence). The CDR3 is 14 residues long. With 6 bases clipped from V and 0 bases from J, the junction kept 6 bases outside the gene matches. As for this clone: Its antigen remains unknown.

TCRdb ran MiXCR on the PCR reads. The sample yields about 26,000 clones, around 25% seen once. There were no patients who had received any treatment before thyroid surgery. The source material was blood. The chain employs TRBV30 and TRBJ2-3; 7 nucleotides match TRBD1. The clonotype comes from a female donor with papillary thyroid cancer or a benign thyroid nodule (not recorded which). Some clones in this sample may be carry-over from other donors' samples. The CDR3, as DNA: TGTGCCTGTACGACAGGGTCTAGCACAGATACGCAGTATTTT. Translated: CACTTGSSTDTQYF.